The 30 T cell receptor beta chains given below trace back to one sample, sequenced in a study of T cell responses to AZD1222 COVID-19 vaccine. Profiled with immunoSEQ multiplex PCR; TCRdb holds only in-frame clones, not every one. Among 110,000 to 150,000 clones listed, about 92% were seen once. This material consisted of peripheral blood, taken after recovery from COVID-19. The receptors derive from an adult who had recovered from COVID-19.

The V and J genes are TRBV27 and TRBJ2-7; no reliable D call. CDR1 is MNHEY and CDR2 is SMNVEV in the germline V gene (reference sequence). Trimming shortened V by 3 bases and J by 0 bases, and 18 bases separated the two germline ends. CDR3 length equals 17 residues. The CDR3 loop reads CASSLLAGQAGSYEQYF. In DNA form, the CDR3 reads TGTGCCAGCAGTTTGCTCGCTGGGCAGGCCGGCTCCTACGAGCAGTACTTC.

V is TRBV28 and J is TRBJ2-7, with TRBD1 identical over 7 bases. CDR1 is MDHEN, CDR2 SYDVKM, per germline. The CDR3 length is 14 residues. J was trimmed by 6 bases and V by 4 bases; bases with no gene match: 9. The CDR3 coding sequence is TGTGCCAGCAGTTCGCCAACGGACAGGAGCGAGCAGTACTTC. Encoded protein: CASSSPTDRSEQYF.

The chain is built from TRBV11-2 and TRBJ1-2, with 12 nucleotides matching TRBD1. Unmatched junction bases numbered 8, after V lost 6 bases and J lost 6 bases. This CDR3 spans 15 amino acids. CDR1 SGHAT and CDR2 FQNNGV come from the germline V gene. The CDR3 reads CASSSGQGALNGYTF. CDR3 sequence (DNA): TGTGCCAGCAGTTCGGGACAGGGGGCTTTAAATGGCTACACCTTC.

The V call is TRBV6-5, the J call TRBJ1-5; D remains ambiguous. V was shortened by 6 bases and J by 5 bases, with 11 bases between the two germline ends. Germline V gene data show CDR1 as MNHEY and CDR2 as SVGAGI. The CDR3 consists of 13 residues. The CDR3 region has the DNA TGTGCCAGCAGCCCCCCGAACCATCAGCCCCAGCATTTT. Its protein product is CASSPPNHQPQHF.

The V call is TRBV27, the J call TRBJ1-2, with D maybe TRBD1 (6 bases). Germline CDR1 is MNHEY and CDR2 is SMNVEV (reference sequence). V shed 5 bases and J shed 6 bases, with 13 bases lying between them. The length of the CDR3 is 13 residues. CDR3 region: CASSHRVGDGYTF. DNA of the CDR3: TGTGCCAGCAGTCACAGGGTCGGAGATGGCTACACCTTC.

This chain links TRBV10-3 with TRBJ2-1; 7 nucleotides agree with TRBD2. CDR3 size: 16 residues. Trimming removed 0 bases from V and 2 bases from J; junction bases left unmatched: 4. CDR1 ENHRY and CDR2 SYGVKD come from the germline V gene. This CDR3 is CAISESISGPYNEQFF. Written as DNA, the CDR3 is TGTGCCATCAGTGAGTCGATTAGCGGGCCCTACAATGAGCAGTTCTTC.

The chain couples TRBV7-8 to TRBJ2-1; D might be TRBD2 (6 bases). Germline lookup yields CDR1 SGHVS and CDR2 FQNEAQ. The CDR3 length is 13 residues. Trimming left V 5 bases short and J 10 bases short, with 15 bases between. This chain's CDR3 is CASSLRLVREQFF. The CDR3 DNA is TGTGCCAGCAGCCTCCGACTAGTCAGGGAGCAGTTCTTC.

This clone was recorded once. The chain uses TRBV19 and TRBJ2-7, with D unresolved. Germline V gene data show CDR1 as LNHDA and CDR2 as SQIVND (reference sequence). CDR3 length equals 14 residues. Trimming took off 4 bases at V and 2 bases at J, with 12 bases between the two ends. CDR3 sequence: CASSTLEPPYEQYF. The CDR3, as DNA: TGTGCCAGTAGTACCCTGGAACCTCCCTACGAGCAGTACTTC. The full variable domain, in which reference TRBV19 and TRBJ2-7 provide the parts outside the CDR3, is DGGITQSPKYLFRKEGQNVTLSCEQNLNHDAMYWYRQDPGQGLRLIYYSQIVNDFQKGDIAEGYSVSREKKESFPLTVTSAQKNPTAFYLCASSTLEPPYEQYFGPGTRLTVT.

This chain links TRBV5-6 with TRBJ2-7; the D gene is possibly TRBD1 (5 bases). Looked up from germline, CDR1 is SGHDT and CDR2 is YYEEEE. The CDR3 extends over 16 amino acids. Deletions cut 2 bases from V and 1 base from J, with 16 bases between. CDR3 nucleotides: TGTGCCAGCAGCTTTGGGGCCCCTGGGCGTTCCTACGAGCAGTACTTC. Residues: CASSFGAPGRSYEQYF.

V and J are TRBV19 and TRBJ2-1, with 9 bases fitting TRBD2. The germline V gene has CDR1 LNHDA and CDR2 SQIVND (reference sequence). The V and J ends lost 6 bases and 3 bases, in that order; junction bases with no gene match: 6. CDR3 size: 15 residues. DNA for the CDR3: TGTGCCAGTAGCACCCGACTAGCGGACTACAATGAGCAGTTCTTC. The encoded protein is CASSTRLADYNEQFF.

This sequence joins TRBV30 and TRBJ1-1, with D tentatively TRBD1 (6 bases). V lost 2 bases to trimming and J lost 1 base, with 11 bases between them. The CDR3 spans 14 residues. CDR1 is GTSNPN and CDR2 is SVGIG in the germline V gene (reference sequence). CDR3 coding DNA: TGTGCCTGGAGTAAAACAGGGAGGAACACTGAAGCTTTCTTT. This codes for CAWSKTGRNTEAFF.

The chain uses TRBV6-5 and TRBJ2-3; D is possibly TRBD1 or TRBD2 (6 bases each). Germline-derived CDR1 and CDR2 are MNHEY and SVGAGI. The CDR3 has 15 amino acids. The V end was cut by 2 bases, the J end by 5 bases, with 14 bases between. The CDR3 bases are TGTGCCAGCAGTTACGGAGGGGGGAAGGGAGATACGCAGTATTTT. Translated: CASSYGGGKGDTQYF.

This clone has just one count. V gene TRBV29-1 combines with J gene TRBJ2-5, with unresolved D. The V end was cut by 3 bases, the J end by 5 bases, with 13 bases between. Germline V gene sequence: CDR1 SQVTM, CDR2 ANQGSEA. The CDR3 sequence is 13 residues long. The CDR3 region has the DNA TGCAGCGTTGAGGTTACACCCCGGGAGACCCAGTACTTC. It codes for CSVEVTPRETQYF.

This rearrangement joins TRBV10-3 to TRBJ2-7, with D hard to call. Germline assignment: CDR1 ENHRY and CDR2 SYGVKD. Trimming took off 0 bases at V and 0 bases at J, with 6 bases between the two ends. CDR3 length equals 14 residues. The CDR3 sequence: CAISESGTSYEQYF. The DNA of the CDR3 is TGTGCCATCAGTGAGTCGGGTACCTCCTACGAGCAGTACTTC.

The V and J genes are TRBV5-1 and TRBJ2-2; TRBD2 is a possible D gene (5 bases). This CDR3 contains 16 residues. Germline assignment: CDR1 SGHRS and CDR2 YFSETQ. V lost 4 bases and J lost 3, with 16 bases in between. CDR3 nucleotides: TGCGCCAGCAGCAAAGTCCGAGGGTCGGACACCGGGGAGCTGTTTTTT. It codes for CASSKVRGSDTGELFF.

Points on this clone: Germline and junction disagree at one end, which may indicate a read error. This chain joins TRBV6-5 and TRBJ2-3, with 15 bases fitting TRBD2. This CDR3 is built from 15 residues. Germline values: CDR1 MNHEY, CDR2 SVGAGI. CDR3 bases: TGTGCCAGCAGACGAGGACTAGCGGGAGGGGCTACGCAGTTTTTT. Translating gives CASRRGLAGGATQFF.

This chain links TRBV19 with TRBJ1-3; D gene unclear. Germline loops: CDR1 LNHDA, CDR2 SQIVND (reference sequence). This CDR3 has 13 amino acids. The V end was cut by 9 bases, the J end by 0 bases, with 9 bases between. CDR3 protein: CASLGGSGNTIYF. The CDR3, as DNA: TGTGCCAGCCTGGGCGGCTCTGGAAACACCATATATTTT.

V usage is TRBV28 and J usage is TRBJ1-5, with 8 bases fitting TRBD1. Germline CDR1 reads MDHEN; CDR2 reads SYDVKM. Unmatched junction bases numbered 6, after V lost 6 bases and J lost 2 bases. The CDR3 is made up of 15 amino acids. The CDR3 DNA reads TGTGCCAGCAGCCGCCAGGGACAGGGCAATCAGCCCCAGCATTTT. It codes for CASSRQGQGNQPQHF. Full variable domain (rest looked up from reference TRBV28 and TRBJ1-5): DVKVTQSSRYLVKRTGEKVFLECVQDMDHENMFWYRQDPGLGLRLIYFSYDVKMKEKGDIPEGYSVSREKKERFSLILESASTNQTSMYLCASSRQGQGNQPQHFGDGTRLSIL.

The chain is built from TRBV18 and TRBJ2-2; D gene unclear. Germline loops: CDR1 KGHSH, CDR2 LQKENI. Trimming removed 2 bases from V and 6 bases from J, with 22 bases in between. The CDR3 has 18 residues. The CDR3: CASSPVEFLEQSPGELFF. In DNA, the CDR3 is TGTGCCAGCTCACCAGTCGAGTTTCTGGAACAAAGCCCCGGGGAGCTGTTTTTT.

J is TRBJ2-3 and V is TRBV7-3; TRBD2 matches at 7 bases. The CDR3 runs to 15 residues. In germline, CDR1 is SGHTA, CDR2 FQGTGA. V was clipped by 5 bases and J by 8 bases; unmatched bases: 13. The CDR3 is CASSPGTTSGSTQYF. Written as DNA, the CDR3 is TGTGCCAGCAGCCCGGGGACTACCTCTGGGTCTACGCAGTATTTT.

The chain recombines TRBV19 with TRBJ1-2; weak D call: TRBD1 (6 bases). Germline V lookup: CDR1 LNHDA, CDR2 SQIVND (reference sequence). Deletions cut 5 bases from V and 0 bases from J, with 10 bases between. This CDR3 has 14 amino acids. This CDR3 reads CASSLRGSNYGYTF. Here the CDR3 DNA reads TGTGCCAGTAGTTTGAGGGGGTCTAACTATGGCTACACCTTC.

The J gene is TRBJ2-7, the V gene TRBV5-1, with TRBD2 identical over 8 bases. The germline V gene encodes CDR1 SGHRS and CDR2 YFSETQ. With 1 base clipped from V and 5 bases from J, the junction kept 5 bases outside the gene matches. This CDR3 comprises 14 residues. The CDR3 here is CASSLTGGPDEQYF. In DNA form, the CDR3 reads TGCGCCAGCAGCTTGACGGGAGGGCCTGACGAGCAGTACTTC.

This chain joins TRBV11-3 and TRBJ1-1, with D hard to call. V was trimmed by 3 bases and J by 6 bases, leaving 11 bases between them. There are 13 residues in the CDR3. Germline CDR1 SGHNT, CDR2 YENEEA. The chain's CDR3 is CASSFDTASEAFF. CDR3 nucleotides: TGTGCCAGCAGCTTTGATACCGCATCTGAAGCTTTCTTT.

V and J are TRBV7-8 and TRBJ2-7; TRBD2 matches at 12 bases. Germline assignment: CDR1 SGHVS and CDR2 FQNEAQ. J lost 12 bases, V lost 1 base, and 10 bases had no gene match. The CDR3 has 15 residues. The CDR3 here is CASSLERLAGERRYF. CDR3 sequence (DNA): TGTGCCAGCAGCTTAGAAAGACTAGCGGGAGAAAGGCGGTACTTC.

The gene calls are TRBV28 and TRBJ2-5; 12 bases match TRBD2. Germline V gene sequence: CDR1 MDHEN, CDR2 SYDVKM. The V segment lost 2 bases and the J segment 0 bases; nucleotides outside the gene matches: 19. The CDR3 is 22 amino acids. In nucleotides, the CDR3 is TGTGCCAGCAGTTTAAACCCCTCCCGCGGACTAGCGGGGACGGGTTACCAAGAGACCCAGTACTTC. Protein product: CASSLNPSRGLAGTGYQETQYF.

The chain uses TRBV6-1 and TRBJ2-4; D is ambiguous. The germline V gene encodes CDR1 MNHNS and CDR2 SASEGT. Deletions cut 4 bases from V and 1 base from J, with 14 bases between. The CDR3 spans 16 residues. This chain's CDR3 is CASSVLGQEAKNIQYF. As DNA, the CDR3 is TGTGCCAGCAGTGTTCTGGGTCAGGAGGCCAAAAACATTCAGTACTTC.

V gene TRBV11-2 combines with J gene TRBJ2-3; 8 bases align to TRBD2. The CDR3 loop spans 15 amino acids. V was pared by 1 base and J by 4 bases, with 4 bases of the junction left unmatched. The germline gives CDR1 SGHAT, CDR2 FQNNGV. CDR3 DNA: TGTGCCAGCAGCTTAGTCGCGGGAGGTGCAGATACGCAGTATTTT. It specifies CASSLVAGGADTQYF.

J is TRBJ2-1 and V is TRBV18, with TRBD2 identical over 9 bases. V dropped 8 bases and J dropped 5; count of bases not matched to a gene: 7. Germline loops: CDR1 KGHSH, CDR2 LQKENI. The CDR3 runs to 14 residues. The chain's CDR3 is CASILAGVNNEQFF. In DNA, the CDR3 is TGTGCCAGCATATTAGCGGGAGTAAACAATGAGCAGTTCTTC.

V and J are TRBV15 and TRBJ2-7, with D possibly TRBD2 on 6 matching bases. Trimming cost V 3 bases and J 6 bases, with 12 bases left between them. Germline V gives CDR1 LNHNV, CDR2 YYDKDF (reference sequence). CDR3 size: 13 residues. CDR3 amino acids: CATSRGGLSEQYF. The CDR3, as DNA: TGTGCCACCAGCAGGGGGGGACTGTCCGAGCAGTACTTC.

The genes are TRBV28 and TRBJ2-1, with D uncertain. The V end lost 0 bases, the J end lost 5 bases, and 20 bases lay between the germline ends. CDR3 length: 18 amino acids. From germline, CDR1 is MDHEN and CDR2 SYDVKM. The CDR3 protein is CASSLWGLRASLNNEQFF. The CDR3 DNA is TGTGCCAGCAGTTTATGGGGGTTGCGAGCCTCACTGAACAATGAGCAGTTCTTC.